The present T cell receptor (beta chain) was sequenced within a study of T cells expressing NK-cell markers. TCR beta cDNA was made by 5'RACE template switching with UMIs. TCRdb re-called the 5' RACE reads; one entry per CDR3 protein, DNA not given. Across 500,000 or so distinct CDR3 sequences, the top ten clones capture less than 4.5% of the sample. Germline V CDR1 and CDR2: LGHNT, FRNRAP. The CDR3 is made up of 14 amino acids. The receptor comes from a man between 18 and 35 years old in good health. The sample taken for sequencing was blood T cells: a sorted CD56 or NKG2C T cell subset, CD4+ or CD8+ T cells, or bulk PBMC T cells (not recorded which). The chain carries TRBV12-5 and TRBJ2-1; the D call of TRBD1 rests on TCRdb alone, since no DNA is present to check it. CDR3 sequence: CASGLDGRDRRQFF.